These 28 T cell receptor beta chains originate from one sample sequenced in a study of blood T cell repertoires in COVID-19. TCRdb's table, derived via immunoSEQ multiplex PCR, lists solely in-frame clones and lacks some. Among 9,500 to 15,000 clones listed, approximately 85% were seen once. Sample: peripheral blood. The receptors shown here come from a human donor in a cohort sampled during active COVID-19.

This clone was seen once. The chain carries TRBV7-9 and TRBJ2-3; TRBD2 agrees at 10 bases. CDR3 length: 15 residues. Germline trimming cut 5 bases from V and 7 bases from J; bases unmatched to any gene: 9. Looked up from germline, CDR1 is SEHNR and CDR2 is FQNEAQ (reference sequence). CDR3 region: CASSLQRGGENTQYF. CDR3 sequence (DNA): TGTGCCAGCAGCCTCCAGCGGGGGGGCGAAAATACGCAGTATTTT.

The genes are TRBV6-6 and TRBJ2-7; 7 positions match TRBD2. Germline V gene data show CDR1 as MNHNY and CDR2 as SVGAGI (reference sequence). The V and J ends lost 10 bases and 5 bases, in that order; junction bases with no gene match: 8. CDR3 length: 12 residues. CDR3: CATGGSSNEQYF. The CDR3 DNA sequence: TGTGCCACCGGCGGGAGTTCGAACGAGCAGTACTTC.

J is TRBJ1-1 and V is TRBV6-1; D ambiguous. From germline, CDR1 is MNHNS and CDR2 SASEGT. This CDR3 region has 14 residues. V lost 2 bases and J 7 bases, leaving 14 bases between the germline ends. The CDR3 is CASSERRQVVEAFF. CDR3 sequence (DNA): TGTGCCAGCAGTGAAAGACGGCAGGTGGTTGAAGCTTTCTTT.

As DNA, the CDR3 is TGTGCCAGCTCACTATCCGGGACAGATCATTCTGAAGCTTTCTTT. Amino acid sequence: CASSLSGTDHSEAFF. The chain recombines TRBV18 with TRBJ1-1, with 7 bases fitting TRBD1. V was pared by 4 bases and J by 6 bases, with 11 bases of the junction left unmatched. Germline CDR1 is KGHSH and CDR2 is LQKENI. This CDR3 comprises 15 residues.

The rearrangement uses TRBV10-2 and TRBJ2-7; 7 bases match TRBD2. Trimming at V came to 9 bases and at J to 0 bases, leaving 8 bases not matched to a gene. The CDR3 is 14 residues long. Germline CDR1 reads WSHSY; CDR2 reads SAAADI. The CDR3 DNA sequence: TGCGCCAGTAGCACTAGCGTCAGCTCCTACGAGCAGTACTTC. This gives the protein CASSTSVSSYEQYF.

CDR3: CASSQDLGTSGRFDEQFF. CDR3 coding DNA: TGTGCCAGCAGCCAAGATCTCGGGACTAGCGGGAGATTCGATGAGCAGTTCTTC. The rearrangement uses TRBV4-2 and TRBJ2-1, with 14 bases fitting TRBD2. Germline CDR1 is LGHNA and CDR2 is YNFKEQ. The CDR3 has 18 amino acids. Trimming took 0 bases from V and 8 from J; bases not matched to a gene: 9.

The CDR3 DNA reads as TGTGCCAGCAGCTTAGTGGCGGGGGAAGAGGAAAAACTGTTTTTT. Its translation: CASSLVAGEEEKLFF. J is TRBJ1-4 and V is TRBV7-2; D is perhaps TRBD1 (5 bases). Germline V lookup: CDR1 SGHTA, CDR2 FQGNSA. Trimming took 1 base from V and 8 from J, leaving 14 bases between them. The CDR3 sequence is 15 residues long.

This chain joins TRBV5-1 and TRBJ1-2; TRBD1 matches at 9 bases. CDR1 is SGHRS, CDR2 YFSETQ, per germline. J lost 3 bases, V lost 5 bases, and 8 bases had no gene match. The length of the CDR3 is 15 residues. The DNA for the CDR3 is TGCGCCAGCAGGCGACAACAGGGGGCTGACTATGGCTACACCTTC. Protein: CASRRQQGADYGYTF. Full variable domain (missing parts from reference TRBV5-1 and TRBJ1-2): KAGVTQTPRYLIKTRGQQVTLSCSPISGHRSVSWYQQTPGQGLQFLFEYFSETQRNKGNFPGRFSGRQFSNSRSEMNVSTLELGDSALYLCASRRQQGADYGYTFGSGTRLTVV.

The rearrangement joins TRBV10-3 to TRBJ2-3; 12 bases map to TRBD1. Germline-derived CDR1 and CDR2 are ENHRY and SYGVKD. The CDR3 covers 15 residues. The V segment lost 5 bases and the J segment 7 bases; nucleotides outside the gene matches: 7. CDR3 sequence (DNA): TGTGCCATCAGTATGGGGACAGGGGGCACGAATACGCAGTATTTT. Translation: CAISMGTGGTNTQYF.

The J gene is TRBJ2-2, the V gene TRBV4-3; perhaps TRBD1 as D (5 bases). Per the germline V gene, CDR1 is LGHNA and CDR2 is YSLEER. The V end lost 5 bases, the J end lost 1 base, and 8 bases lay between the germline ends. The CDR3 runs 14 residues. In DNA form, the CDR3 reads TGCGCCAGCAGCTCAGGGATGAACACCGGGGAGCTGTTTTTT. Amino acids: CASSSGMNTGELFF.

This CDR3 reads CASSPQGQGNYGYTF. The CDR3, as DNA: TGTGCCAGCTCACCCCAGGGACAGGGTAACTATGGCTACACCTTC. V is TRBV18 and J is TRBJ1-2; 9 bases are a match to TRBD1. V shed 3 bases and J 1 base; nucleotides not matched to a gene: 3. This CDR3 has 15 residues. Germline CDR1 reads KGHSH; CDR2 reads LQKENI.

Here the CDR3 reads CASSQEPGVNTGELFF. CDR3 in DNA: TGTGCCAGCAGCCAAGAACCGGGGGTAAACACCGGGGAGCTGTTTTTT. This chain joins TRBV4-2 and TRBJ2-2; D may be TRBD2 (6 bases). Germline V CDR1 and CDR2: LGHNA, YNFKEQ. V was pared by 0 bases and J by 2 bases, with 10 bases between. CDR3 length: 16 residues.

V gene TRBV7-9 combines with J gene TRBJ2-3; 14 nucleotides align to TRBD2. V dropped 4 bases and J dropped 2; count of bases not matched to a gene: 2. This CDR3 region has 16 residues. Looked up from germline, CDR1 is SEHNR and CDR2 is FQNEAQ (reference sequence). CDR3 DNA: TGTGCCAGCAGCTCGGGACTAGCGGGAGCCACAGATACGCAGTATTTT. This gives the protein CASSSGLAGATDTQYF.

This rearrangement joins TRBV3-1 (or the pseudogene TRBV3-2) to TRBJ1-1, with TRBD1 matching 8 bases. Germline CDR1 reads LGHDT; CDR2 reads YNNKEL (reference sequence). The CDR3 has 14 amino acids. V lost 4 bases to trimming and J lost 10 bases; unmatched junction nucleotides: 11. This chain's CDR3 is CASSLGTGRSGAFF. CDR3 DNA sequence: TGTGCCAGCAGCCTAGGGACAGGACGGTCGGGAGCTTTCTTT.

This clone was counted a single time. The CDR3 reads CASSYSLARNYNEQFF. DNA for the CDR3: TGTGCCAGCAGTTACTCCCTAGCGAGAAACTACAATGAGCAGTTCTTC. This chain links TRBV6-5 with TRBJ2-1, with a weak D call TRBD2 (6 bases). Trimming shortened V by 0 bases and J by 3 bases, and 12 bases separated the two germline ends. The germline V gene has CDR1 MNHEY and CDR2 SVGAGI. This CDR3 is built from 16 residues.

This chain uses TRBV2 with TRBJ2-3; 10 bases are a match to TRBD2. CDR3 length equals 17 residues. With 5 bases clipped from V and 5 bases from J, the junction kept 13 bases outside the gene matches. The germline CDR1 and CDR2 sequences are SNHLY and FYNNEI. CDR3 DNA sequence: TGTGCCAGCAGTTCTTCTAGCGGGGGCCCTGTGAGAGATACGCAGTATTTT. Translated, it gives CASSSSSGGPVRDTQYF.

The V call is TRBV14, the J call TRBJ2-1; 11 nucleotides line up with TRBD2. CDR1 SGHDN and CDR2 FVKESK come from the germline V gene. The trim removed 5 bases at V and 6 bases at J, leaving 9 bases unmatched. The CDR3 is made up of 16 amino acids. CDR3 sequence reads: CASSYLAGGRVNEQFF. As DNA, the CDR3 is TGTGCCAGCAGCTACCTAGCGGGGGGACGGGTCAATGAGCAGTTCTTC.

CDR3 in DNA: TGTGCCAGCAGTCACTGGGGGACTCCCGGGGAGGAGACCCAGTACTTC. This gives the protein CASSHWGTPGEETQYF. The V call is TRBV6-2 or TRBV6-3, the J call TRBJ2-5; D might be TRBD2 (6 bases). V lost 5 bases, J lost 5 bases, and 21 bases lay in between. Germline-derived CDR1 and CDR2 are MNHEY and SVGEGT. This CDR3 contains 16 residues.

V gene TRBV19 combines with J gene TRBJ2-1; 11 bases align to TRBD1. Germline CDR1 and CDR2: LNHDA and SQIVND (reference sequence). The junction had 2 bases not matched to a gene; V was cut back by 6 bases and J by 4 bases. CDR3 length equals 14 residues. The CDR3 DNA reads as TGTGCCAGTAGCGGACAGGGGGCTTACAATGAGCAGTTCTTC. As protein: CASSGQGAYNEQFF. Using reference TRBV19 and TRBJ2-1 for the parts outside the CDR3, the full variable domain is DGGITQSPKYLFRKEGQNVTLSCEQNLNHDAMYWYRQDPGQGLRLIYYSQIVNDFQKGDIAEGYSVSREKKESFPLTVTSAQKNPTAFYLCASSGQGAYNEQFFGPGTRLTVL.

The rearrangement uses TRBV5-4 and TRBJ2-6; 8 bases align to TRBD2. CDR3 length equals 19 residues. Per germline, CDR1 SGHNT and CDR2 YYREEE (reference sequence). The trim removed 2 bases at V and 1 base at J, leaving 11 bases unmatched. CDR3 in amino acids: CASSFGSGTSRSGANVLTF. As DNA, the CDR3 is TGTGCCAGCAGCTTCGGGTCCGGGACTAGTAGGTCTGGGGCCAACGTCCTGACTTTC.

This chain connects TRBV2 to TRBJ2-7; no clear D gene. V was pared by 7 bases and J by 4 bases, with 17 bases between. The CDR3 sequence is 14 residues long. Germline values: CDR1 SNHLY, CDR2 FYNNEI. DNA for the CDR3: TGTGCCAGCATGCCCTCAGGATGGAAGTACGAGCAGTACTTC. Its translation: CASMPSGWKYEQYF.

This clone was seen a handful of times. The CDR3 sequence: CASWDRRNYGYTF. CDR3 in DNA: TGTGCCAGTTGGGACAGACGAAACTATGGCTACACCTTC. The chain employs TRBV11-2 and TRBJ1-2, with TRBD1 matching 7 bases. V dropped 9 bases and J dropped 2; count of bases not matched to a gene: 6. CDR1 SGHAT and CDR2 FQNNGV come from the germline V gene. This CDR3 comprises 13 residues.

The rearrangement joins TRBV28 to TRBJ2-4; D may be TRBD2 (6 bases). CDR3 length: 14 amino acids. CDR1 is MDHEN and CDR2 is SYDVKM in the germline V gene. V lost 3 bases and J lost 8, with 14 bases in between. The CDR3 bases are TGTGCCAGCAGTTTTGGGGGGAGAGGATACATTCAGTACTTC. This gives the protein CASSFGGRGYIQYF.

The chain recombines TRBV6-5 with TRBJ2-7; TRBD2 aligns across 11 bases. Germline CDR1 is MNHEY and CDR2 is SVGAGI. V shed 6 bases, J shed 1 base, and the junction held 2 bases outside the gene matches. The CDR3 covers 14 residues. In DNA, the CDR3 is TGTGCCAGCAGAGTAGCGGGAGGGTCCTACGAGCAGTACTTC. Translating it yields CASRVAGGSYEQYF.

The genes are TRBV10-3 and TRBJ1-1, with D perhaps TRBD1 (6 bases). This CDR3 is 14 amino acids long. Per the germline V gene, CDR1 is ENHRY and CDR2 is SYGVKD. V was clipped by 4 bases and J by 3 bases, with 12 bases between them. CDR3 nucleotide sequence: TGTGCCATCAGTGGCACAGGGAGGGACACTGAAGCTTTCTTT. It is translated as CAISGTGRDTEAFF.

The J gene is TRBJ2-1, the V gene TRBV5-4, with 12 bases aligning to TRBD2. Looked up from germline, CDR1 is SGHNT and CDR2 is YYREEE (reference sequence). The CDR3 is 16 amino acids. V lost 1 base and J lost 7; bases outside the gene matches: 6. CDR3 in DNA: TGTGCCAGCAGCTTGTGGCTAGCGGGAGGGGCTAATGAGCAGTTCTTC. Translation: CASSLWLAGGANEQFF.

The gene calls are TRBV11-2 and TRBJ2-1; weak D call: TRBD2 (5 bases). CDR1 is SGHAT and CDR2 is FQNNGV in the germline V gene. Trimming cost V 5 bases and J 3 bases, with 17 bases left between them. The CDR3 consists of 16 residues. CDR3 nucleotides: TGTGCCAGCAGCGCAGCAGGTTCGGGGAACTACAATGAGCAGTTCTTC. It translates to CASSAAGSGNYNEQFF.

The CDR3 here is CASRTASGDYEQYF. In DNA form, the CDR3 reads TGTGCCAGCCGTACTGCTAGCGGCGATTACGAGCAGTACTTC. This chain connects TRBV5-5 to TRBJ2-7; TRBD2 matches 7 bases. The junction had 11 bases not matched to a gene; V was cut back by 7 bases and J by 4 bases. The germline V gene encodes CDR1 SGHKS and CDR2 YYEKEE (reference sequence). The CDR3 totals 14 residues.